This record covers a single T cell receptor (beta chain). Antigen unknown. Data came from immunoSEQ multiplex PCR; TCRdb stores just in-frame clones and leaves some out. This sample has tens of thousands of clones, with 90% found just once. The record originates from a study of T cell responses to AZD1222 COVID-19 vaccine. Whole-study context: Pooled in the analysis were second doses at about 4 or about 12 weeks.

Broader study findings: Reportedly, nearly half the spike-specific TCRs target unmutated variant regions. Distributed over spike, vaccine-associated CD4 TCRs predominated at 160-218 and 743-854.

The clonotype comes from an adult in good health. This sample comprised peripheral blood, obtained on day 0 of AZD1222 vaccination.

CDR3 DNA: TGCGCCAGCAGCCCAGGCCCGAACACCGGGGAGCTGTTTTTT. Its protein product is CASSPGPNTGELFF. V usage is TRBV5-1 and J usage is TRBJ2-2; D remains ambiguous. Germline values: CDR1 SGHRS, CDR2 YFSETQ. V lost 4 bases and J lost 0, with 7 bases in between. This CDR3 region has 14 residues.